The entry that follows covers one T cell receptor (beta chain) sequence. A far larger clone lies a single base away; this is likely a read error. The data originate from a study of low-dose radiotherapy and immunotherapy resistance in tumors. TRAV and TRBV primers primed cDNA for both TCRalpha and TCRbeta. TCRs underwent 15 to 25 PCR cycles of amplification with a constant-region primer and V-primer adapter. TCRdb ran MiXCR on the reads and lists one entry per CDR3 protein. The table shows 95,000 to 100,000 distinct CDR3 sequences, with 20% to 25% occurring only once. Time point described: after trial treatment. As to treatment: LDRT plus nivolumab, ipilimumab, low-dose cyclophosphamide and aspirin (RACIN trial). The CDR3 covers 13 residues. CDR1 SGHRS and CDR2 YFSETQ come from the germline V gene. The ends lost 4 bases at V and 10 bases at J; junction bases unmatched: 7.

The sequence derives from a male donor with prostate cancer. Material: PBMCs, obtained after low-dose radiotherapy plus immunotherapy. The chain recombines TRBV5-1 with TRBJ2-1; 8 positions agree with TRBD1. CDR3: CASSAQGAWEQFF. The CDR3 coding sequence is TGCGCCAGCAGCGCGCAGGGGGCCTGGGAGCAGTTCTTC.